These T cell receptor beta chains were read from a single sample in a study of T cells after yellow fever vaccination. TCRdb analysed the 5' RACE reads with MiXCR anew, one entry per CDR3 protein. The sample has just under 600,000 distinct CDR3 sequences, approximately 15% seen once; the top ten hold around an eighth. This material consisted of PBMCs, taken on the day of the yellow fever booster vaccination. Every receptor here comes from a man aged 30 to 39 who received the YFV17D yellow fever vaccine. CDR3s include the opening cysteine and the closing phenylalanine or tryptophan. Fields, in order: clone size, D gene, J gene, V gene, CDR3 DNA, CDR3 protein. The D gene is left open where the match is weak. Clone size, where shown, is once, few, many, or a class for clones that have expanded.

>-|-|TRBJ1-5|TRBV27
TGTGCCAGCAGTATATCCAGGGACCAGCCCCAGCATTTT
CASSISRDQPQHF
>few|-|TRBJ2-5|TRBV9
TGTGCCAGCAGCGTAGGTAACTCCCAAGAGACCCAGTACTTC
CASSVGNSQETQYF
>-|-|TRBJ2-7|TRBV20-1
TGCACCGCGCGGGACGGGAGCTCCTACGAGCAGTACTTC
CTARDGSSYEQYF
>-|TRBD2|TRBJ2-2|TRBV3-1
TGTGCCAGCAGCCTGGGACTAGGGACGATCGGGGAGCTGTTTTTT
CASSLGLGTIGELFF
>-|TRBD1|TRBJ2-3|TRBV12-3/TRBV12-4
TGTGCCAGCAGTCCACAGGGGTATACGCAGTATTTT
CASSPQGYTQYF
>-|TRBD2|TRBJ2-1|TRBV7-9
TGTGCCAGCAGCCTGACTAGCGGGAGGGCGGCTGAGCAGTTCTTC
CASSLTSGRAAEQFF
>-|TRBD2|TRBJ2-7|TRBV5-4
TGTGCCAGCAGCCCGCGGACTAGGGGACACGAGCAGTACTTC
CASSPRTRGHEQYF
>-|TRBD1|TRBJ2-3|TRBV12-3/TRBV12-4
TGTGCCAGCGCGGAATTGACAGGGCCGAGCACAGATACGCAGTATTTT
CASAELTGPSTDTQYF
>-|-|TRBJ2-2|TRBV19
TGTGCCACTAGTTTCTCCACCGGGGAGCTGTTTTTT
CATSFSTGELFF
>few|TRBD2|TRBJ2-1|TRBV11-3
TGTGCCAGCAGCAATAGCGGGAGGGGCCACGCGTTCTTC
CASSNSGRGHAFF
>-|TRBD1|TRBJ2-7|TRBV10-3
TGTGCCATCAGGCGGACAGGAGAAACGGGCGAGCAGTACTTC
CAIRRTGETGEQYF
>many|-|TRBJ2-7|TRBV27
TGTGCCAGCAGTTTATGGCTTACGGGCCCCTACGAGCAGTACTTC
CASSLWLTGPYEQYF
>-|-|TRBJ2-1|TRBV30
TGTGCCTGGAGTAGAGTCTCCGGTGAGCAGTTCTTC
CAWSRVSGEQFF
>-|TRBD1|TRBJ2-7|TRBV9
TGTGCCAGCAGCGTGTCAAGCGACAGGGGGCTCGAGCAGTACTTC
CASSVSSDRGLEQYF
>few|-|TRBJ2-1|TRBV24-1
TGTGCCACCAGTGATTCCACAGGGATAATGGGCGAGCAGTTCTTC
CATSDSTGIMGEQFF
>few|TRBD2|TRBJ2-3|TRBV24-1
TGTGCCACCAGTGACCGGGGAGGGACGACCCTAGCAGATACGCAGTATTTT
CATSDRGGTTLADTQYF
>few|TRBD2|TRBJ2-2|TRBV6-4
TGTGCCAGCAGTGTTGAGCGGGAGGCCGGGGAGCTGTTTTTT
CASSVEREAGELFF
>few|-|TRBJ2-5|TRBV15
TGTGCCACCAGCAGAGTGAGGGTTGCAGAGACCCAGTACTTC
CATSRVRVAETQYF
>few|-|TRBJ2-5|TRBV25-1
TGTGCCAGCAGTGATAGGGGATTTCAAGAGACCCAGTACTTC
CASSDRGFQETQYF
>few|TRBD1|TRBJ2-5|TRBV12-3/TRBV12-4
TGTGCCAGCAGTCTCCTCACCGGACAGGGCGGAGAGACCCAGTACTTC
CASSLLTGQGGETQYF
>few|-|TRBJ2-7|TRBV6-1
TGTGCCAGCGTCGACAGGTTAAGGGCGGCCTACGAGCAGTACTTC
CASVDRLRAAYEQYF
>-|TRBD2|TRBJ2-5|TRBV7-2
TGTGCCAGCAGCTCCCCTAGCGGGATTAACCAAGAGACCCAGTACTTC
CASSSPSGINQETQYF
>-|-|TRBJ2-7|TRBV7-6
TGTGCCAGCAGCGCAATAGGGCAGGGTCCCTACGAGCAGTACTTC
CASSAIGQGPYEQYF
>-|-|TRBJ2-3|TRBV20-1
TGCAGTGCTAGTCTGGACCAGGGTACTTCGCAGTATTTT
CSASLDQGTSQYF
>few|-|TRBJ2-7|TRBV28
TGTGCCAGCACCAATCCCCAGGGGTCCACACTCTACGAGCAGTACTTC
CASTNPQGSTLYEQYF
>few|-|TRBJ2-1|TRBV7-3
TGTGCCAGCAGCCCTTACTCGACTATCTCCTACAATGAGCAGTTCTTC
CASSPYSTISYNEQFF
>few|-|TRBJ2-1|TRBV7-2
TGTGCCAGCAGCTTAGTGATGCTGAGAGAGCAGTTCTTC
CASSLVMLREQFF
>-|-|TRBJ2-7|TRBV7-9
TGTGCCAGCAGCCGGAGGGAGACCCTCCACGAGCAGTACTTC
CASSRRETLHEQYF
>-|TRBD1|TRBJ2-7|TRBV5-8
TGTGCCAGCAGCTTCCGGGACAGGGGTGGCGAGCAGTACTTC
CASSFRDRGGEQYF
>few|TRBD2|TRBJ2-2|TRBV12-3/TRBV12-4
TGTGCCAGCAGTTTCGGGTTACTAGCGGGAGTCTCCCGGACCGGGGAGCTGTTTTTT
CASSFGLLAGVSRTGELFF
>-|TRBD2|TRBJ2-1|TRBV6-1
TGTGCCAGCAGCCAGCGGGAGTCGCGCAATGAGCAGTTCTTC
CASSQRESRNEQFF
>-|TRBD1|TRBJ2-2|TRBV24-1
TGTGCCACCTCCCGACAGGGTGGATCCCGGGAGCTGTTTTTT
CATSRQGGSRELFF
>-|-|TRBJ2-1|TRBV29-1
TGCAGCGTTGAGTTAGCGCGTCGCTCCTACAATGAGCAGTTCTTC
CSVELARRSYNEQFF
>few|TRBD2|TRBJ2-7|TRBV12-3/TRBV12-4
TGTGCCAGCAGTCTGGGGCGGGGGGTAGTACGCGAGCAGTACTTC
CASSLGRGVVREQYF
>-|-|TRBJ2-7|TRBV29-1
TGCAGCGTTGTCGCAGGGCTCATTACCTACGAGCAGTACTTC
CSVVAGLITYEQYF
>few|-|TRBJ2-7|TRBV12-3/TRBV12-4
TGTGCCAGCAGTTTAGCGCGGGGCGAGCAGTACTTC
CASSLARGEQYF
>-|TRBD2|TRBJ2-1|TRBV20-1
TGCAGTGCTAGTGGCAGCGGGAGCTCCTACAATGAGCAGTTCTTC
CSASGSGSSYNEQFF
>-|-|TRBJ2-5|TRBV7-8
TGTGCCAGCAGCCCAAGGCAGGCCTCCCAAGAGACCCAGTACTTC
CASSPRQASQETQYF
>few|-|TRBJ2-5|TRBV6-5
TGTGCCAGCAGTTACTCGAGGGGGAACCAAGAGACCCAGTACTTC
CASSYSRGNQETQYF
>few|-|TRBJ2-3|TRBV5-1
TGCGCCAGCAGCTTGGGGGCATGGGAGCGAAGAACAGATACGCAGTATTTT
CASSLGAWERRTDTQYF
>-|TRBD2|TRBJ2-3|TRBV12-3/TRBV12-4
TGTGCCAGCAGCTCTAGCGGCCAGGGATTACATACGCAGTATTTT
CASSSSGQGLHTQYF
>-|-|TRBJ2-1|TRBV30
TGTGCCTGGAGGCAGGGAGGTCAGCACAATGAGCAGTTCTTC
CAWRQGGQHNEQFF
>few|-|TRBJ1-3|TRBV7-2
TGTGCCAGCAGCTCCGACGTTTTTGGAAACACCATATATTTT
CASSSDVFGNTIYF
>-|-|TRBJ1-1|TRBV12-3/TRBV12-4
TGTGCCAGCACCGCGACAGTGAACACTGAAGCTTTCTTT
CASTATVNTEAFF
>few|-|TRBJ1-4|TRBV5-1
TGCGCCAGCAGCTTATCGGGGAAAAATGAAAAACTGTTTTTT
CASSLSGKNEKLFF
>many|-|TRBJ2-1|TRBV12-3/TRBV12-4
TGTGCCAGCAGTTTAGCGCCCTCCTACAATGAGCAGTTCTTC
CASSLAPSYNEQFF
>-|-|TRBJ1-1|TRBV20-1
TGCAGTGCTAGAGAACGGCCTCTGAACACTGAAGCTTTCTTT
CSARERPLNTEAFF
>-|-|TRBJ2-3|TRBV7-2
TGTGCCAGCGGCTTATCCCACCCCCGGGTTACAGATACGCAGTATTTT
CASGLSHPRVTDTQYF
>-|-|TRBJ2-3|TRBV7-2
TGTGCCAGCAGCTTCCAGGGAAATACGCAGTATTTT
CASSFQGNTQYF
>-|-|TRBJ1-1|TRBV6-1
TGTGCCAGCAGCCGGAGGAGGGATGTTGAAGCTTTCTTT
CASSRRRDVEAFF
>many|-|TRBJ2-7|TRBV12-3/TRBV12-4
TGTGCCAGCAGTTTCAGCCACCACGAGCAGTACTTC
CASSFSHHEQYF
>few|-|TRBJ2-5|TRBV7-2
TGTGCCAGCAGCACGCGGCAGGGGGAGACCCAGTACTTC
CASSTRQGETQYF
>few|TRBD2|TRBJ2-5|TRBV9
TGTGCCAGCAGCGAGGGTAGCGGGAGTTTTGAGACCCAGTACTTC
CASSEGSGSFETQYF
>-|-|TRBJ2-1|TRBV5-1
TGCGCCAGCAGCGACTGGACTGAGCCCGCCAATGAGCAGTTCTTC
CASSDWTEPANEQFF